This TCR beta chain was sequenced for a study of T cell responses to AZD1222 COVID-19 vaccine (dated by TCRdb to 2020 to 2023). At the level of the whole study: Because spike-specific TCR depth and breadth did not differ between the two schedules, AZD1222 recipients who got a second dose at roughly 4 weeks were pooled with those who got a second dose at roughly 12 weeks. TCR sequencing covered some 250 trial participants: 207 given two doses of AZD1222 and about 26 given two doses of MenACWY control vaccine. Trial participants were enrolled by age into subgroups of 18-55, 56-69 and 70-plus years, and 148, 28 and 57 TCR-sequenced participants, respectively, were included in these subgroups. Broad study findings and their caveats: Spike-specific TCR breadth and depth rose significantly after two AZD1222 doses compared with day 0 and with MenACWY recipients. Because no day 14 peak-response samples were available, repertoires were characterized only after the peak T cell response. Most participants were white British and females outnumbered males, and the authors suggested that clonal diversity may have been underestimated. Reportedly, almost half of the unique spike-specific TCRs recognized epitopes lying outside the regions that are mutated in the B.1.351 and B.1.1.7 variants. In the small 56-69-year group, the increase in depth fell short of significance, most likely because of low power. Conclusions about previously exposed vaccinees are limited, since just 6 or 7 AZD1222 recipients were seropositive for SARS-CoV-2 at baseline. Vaccine-associated CD4 TCRs spanned the whole spike protein, with dominant responses in regions 160-218 and 743-854.

The CDR3 regions of human TCRbeta chains were analyzed by immunosequencing. Per the authors' processing: Repertoire TCRs were checked for matches against a reference library of SARS-CoV-2-specific TCRs that had been generated using the MIRA antigen-specificity platform. Breadth was defined as the fraction of unique TCRs that were SARS-CoV-2-associated, and depth was defined as the fraction of total T cells that were SARS-CoV-2-associated. Using the MIRA data, every spike-specific TCR was mapped to the spike region that the TCR reacted to and assigned to either a CD4 or a CD8 class. Log10-transformed breadth and depth values were compared by one-way ANOVA with Sidak's multiple comparisons tests. As stored in TCRdb, this immuneACCESS dataset retains in-frame rearrangements with V and J assigned. A fraction of the clones does not appear; measured against another copy, unresolved V genes explain less than half of the discrepancy, and the remainder lacks a known reason. Clone size and V and J calls were adopted from that table, with D and trimming inferred from the DNA. Here the sample has 55,000 to 75,000 clones; approximately 81% occur a single time. Around 20% of the sample belongs to the ten largest clones.

CDR1 MNHEY and CDR2 SVGAGI were looked up in the germline V gene. Relative to germline, V is 7 bases shorter and J is 6 bases shorter, with 16 bases between their ends. Reading from cysteine to phenylalanine, the CDR3 counts 15 amino acids. Only the CDR3 portion is preserved as DNA: 45 bases, with reading frame beginning at the first base. The sample's time point label, decoded: baseline before first vaccination. The vaccinee samples were drawn from two UK trials, COV001 and COV002, one of which was a single-blind randomized controlled phase 2/3 trial testing AZD1222 (ChAdOx1 nCoV-19) in healthy adults. Trial participant PBMC samples were collected at day 0 and day 28 after the second dose for TCRbeta chain sequencing. In regard to this clone: Its antigen is not yet known. It has no much larger one-base neighbor in the sample; base qualities were not kept.

The sequences come from peripheral blood, collected on day 0 of AZD1222 vaccination. The rearranged segments are TRBV6-5 and TRBJ1-6; TRBD1 is a weak D gene call, 5 bases matching. The TCR was taken from an adult in good health. The CDR3 reads as follows: CASTPRGGGNSPLHF. The DNA sequence is as follows: TGTGCCAGCACCCCTCGGGGCGGGGGTAATTCACCCCTCCACTTT.